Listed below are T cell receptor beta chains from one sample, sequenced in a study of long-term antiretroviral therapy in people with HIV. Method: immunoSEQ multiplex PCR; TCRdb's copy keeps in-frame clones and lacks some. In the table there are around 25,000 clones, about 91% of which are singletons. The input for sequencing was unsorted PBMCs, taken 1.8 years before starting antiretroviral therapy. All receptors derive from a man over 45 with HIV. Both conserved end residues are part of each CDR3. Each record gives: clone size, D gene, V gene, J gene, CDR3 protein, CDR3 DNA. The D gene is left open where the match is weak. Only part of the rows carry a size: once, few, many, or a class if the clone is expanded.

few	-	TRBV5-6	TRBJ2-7	CASSKGGEQYF	TGTGCCAGCAGCAAGGGTGGTGAGCAGTACTTC
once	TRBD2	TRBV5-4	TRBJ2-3	CASSLLAGGPLDTQYF	TGTGCCAGCAGCTTGTTAGCGGGGGGGCCGTTAGATACGCAGTATTTT
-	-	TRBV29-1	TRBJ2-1	CSVEDRIRLVTPRFVF	TGCAGCGTTGAAGATCGTATCAGGCTGGTGACTCCTCGGTTTGTCTTC
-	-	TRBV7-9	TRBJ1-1	CASSLLVTNTEAFF	TGTGCCAGCAGCTTATTAGTAACGAACACTGAAGCTTTCTTT
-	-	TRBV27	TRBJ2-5	CASSTYIQETQYF	TGTGCCAGCAGTACTTACATCCAAGAGACCCAGTACTTC
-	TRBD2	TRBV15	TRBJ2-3	CATSRGAGETPYTQYF	TGTGCCACCAGCAGAGGAGCGGGAGAGACTCCATATACGCAGTATTTT
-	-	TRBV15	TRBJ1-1	CATSWGGGRANTEAFF	TGTGCCACCAGCTGGGGAGGTGGAAGGGCGAACACTGAAGCTTTCTTT
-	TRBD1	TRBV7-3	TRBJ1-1	CASSLLGLGQGNTEAFF	TGTGCCAGCAGCCTATTAGGGTTGGGACAGGGGAACACTGAAGCTTTCTTT
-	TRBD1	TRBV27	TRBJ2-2	CASSLWDRPNTGELFF	TGTGCCAGCAGTTTGTGGGACAGACCGAACACCGGGGAGCTGTTTTTT
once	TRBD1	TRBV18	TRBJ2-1	CASSDDDRVKQFF	TGTGCCAGCTCAGACGACGACAGGGTAAAGCAGTTCTTC
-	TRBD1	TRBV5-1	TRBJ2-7	CASGPETGSYEQYF	TGCGCCAGCGGCCCTGAGACAGGGTCCTACGAGCAGTACTTC
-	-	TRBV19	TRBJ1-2	CASKETFYGYTF	TGTGCCAGTAAGGAGACTTTCTATGGCTACACCTTC
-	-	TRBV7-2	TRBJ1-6	CASSFSGTNYNSPLHF	TGTGCCAGCAGCTTCTCAGGGACAAATTATAATTCACCCCTCCACTTT
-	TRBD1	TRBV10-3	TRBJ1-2	CAIMGEDRGLGYTF	TGTGCCATCATGGGGGAGGACAGGGGGCTTGGCTACACCTTC
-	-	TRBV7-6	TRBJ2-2	CASSLEGAGANTGELFF	TGTGCCAGCAGCTTAGAAGGGGCTGGAGCAAACACCGGGGAGCTGTTTTTT
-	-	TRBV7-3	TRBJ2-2	CASSLSGQSNTGELFF	TGTGCCAGCAGCTTATCGGGGCAGTCGAACACCGGGGAGCTGTTTTTT
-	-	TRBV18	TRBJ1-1	CASSPGESEAFF	TGTGCCAGCTCACCGGGGGAGTCTGAAGCTTTCTTT
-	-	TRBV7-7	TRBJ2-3	CASSSGLHTDTQYF	TGTGCCAGCAGCTCCGGACTACACACAGATACGCAGTATTTT
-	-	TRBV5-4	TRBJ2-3	CASSITGHSSTDTQYF	TGTGCCAGCAGCATTACAGGACATTCTAGCACAGATACGCAGTATTTT
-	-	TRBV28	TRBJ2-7	CASSLPGYYEQYF	TGTGCCAGCAGTTTACCGGGTTACTACGAGCAGTACTTC
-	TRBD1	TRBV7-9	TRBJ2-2	CASSTYRGPRTGELFF	TGTGCCAGCAGCACTTACAGGGGGCCGCGGACCGGGGAGCTGTTTTTT
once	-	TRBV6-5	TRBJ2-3	CASSPPSDTQYF	TGTGCCAGCAGCCCTCCCTCAGATACGCAGTATTTT
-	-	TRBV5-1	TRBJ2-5	CASSHRQGPQETQYF	TGCGCCAGCAGCCACCGTCAGGGGCCTCAAGAGACCCAGTACTTC
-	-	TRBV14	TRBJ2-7	CASSQISAEQYF	TGTGCCAGCAGCCAAATCTCGGCGGAGCAGTACTTC
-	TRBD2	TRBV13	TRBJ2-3	CASSLGLAGRYTDTQYF	TGTGCCAGCAGCCTGGGACTAGCGGGACGTTACACAGATACGCAGTATTTT
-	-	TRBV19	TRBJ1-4	CTSSTGATNEKLFF	TGTACCAGTAGTACAGGTGCAACTAATGAAAAACTGTTTTTT
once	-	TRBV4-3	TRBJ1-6	CASSQEVLNNSPLHF	TGCGCCAGCAGCCAAGAAGTGCTGAATAATTCACCCCTCCACTTT
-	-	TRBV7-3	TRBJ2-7	CASSPRDGGEQYF	TGTGCCAGCAGCCCGAGGGATGGGGGCGAGCAGTACTTC
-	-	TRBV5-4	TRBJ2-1	CASSLTGDNNEQFF	TGTGCCAGCAGCTTAACGGGGGACAACAATGAGCAGTTCTTC
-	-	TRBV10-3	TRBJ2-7	CAISDPSYPYEQYF	TGTGCCATCAGTGACCCCTCCTACCCCTACGAGCAGTACTTC
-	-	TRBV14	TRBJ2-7	CASSHTLGYEQYF	TGTGCCAGCAGCCATACCCTGGGATACGAGCAGTACTTC
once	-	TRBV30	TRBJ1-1	CAWTFSSRGTEAFF	TGTGCCTGGACATTCTCCTCACGCGGCACTGAAGCTTTCTTT
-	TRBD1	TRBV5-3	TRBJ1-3	CARSSESNKGAAGNTIYF	TGTGCCAGAAGCTCCGAAAGTAATAAGGGGGCAGCTGGAAACACCATATATTTT
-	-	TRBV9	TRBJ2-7	CASSGNPHSYEQYF	TGTGCCAGCAGCGGGAACCCACACTCCTACGAGCAGTACTTC
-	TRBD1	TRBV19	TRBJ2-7	CASSLRRFGTGDTYEQYF	TGTGCCAGTAGTCTACGCCGCTTTGGGACAGGTGATACCTACGAGCAGTACTTC
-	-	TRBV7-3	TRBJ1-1	CASSATGSGEAFF	TGTGCCAGCAGCGCCACGGGAAGTGGTGAAGCTTTCTTT
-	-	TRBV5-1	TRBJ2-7	CASSLGGGQSYEQYF	TGCGCCAGCAGCTTGGGGGGGGGACAGAGCTACGAGCAGTACTTC
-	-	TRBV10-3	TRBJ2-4	CAISETRILAKNIQYF	TGTGCCATCAGTGAGACCAGGATTCTAGCCAAAAACATTCAGTACTTC
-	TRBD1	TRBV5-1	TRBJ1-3	CASSSGRGQGNTIYF	TGCGCCAGCAGCTCAGGCAGGGGGCAAGGAAACACCATATATTTT
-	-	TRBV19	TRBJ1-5	CASSRGRNQPQHF	TGTGCCAGTAGCCGGGGCCGAAATCAGCCCCAGCATTTT
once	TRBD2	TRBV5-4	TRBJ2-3	CASSLGGRAGGSTDTQYF	TGTGCCAGCAGCTTGGGAGGCCGAGCGGGGGGCTCCACAGATACGCAGTATTTT
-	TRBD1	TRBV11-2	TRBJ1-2	CASSLVPGQGGGYTF	TGTGCCAGCAGCTTAGTGCCCGGACAGGGAGGCGGCTACACCTTC
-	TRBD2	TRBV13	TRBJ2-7	CASSLGSGRLYEQYF	TGTGCCAGCAGCCTAGGTAGCGGGAGATTGTACGAGCAGTACTTC
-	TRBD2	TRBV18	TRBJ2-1	CASSPGLAGYNEQFF	TGTGCCAGCTCACCGGGACTAGCGGGGTATAATGAGCAGTTCTTC
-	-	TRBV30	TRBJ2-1	CAWSKGTSYNEQFF	TGTGCCTGGAGTAAGGGGACTTCCTACAATGAGCAGTTCTTC
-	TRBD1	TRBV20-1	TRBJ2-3	CSAGQGDTQYF	TGCAGTGCTGGACAGGGAGATACGCAGTATTTT
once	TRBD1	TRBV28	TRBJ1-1	CASSGQGEYTEAFF	TGTGCCAGCAGCGGACAGGGGGAATACACTGAAGCTTTCTTT
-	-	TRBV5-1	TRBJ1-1	CASSLNRGEAFF	TGCGCCAGCAGCTTGAATCGGGGTGAAGCTTTCTTT
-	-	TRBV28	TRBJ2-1	CASSSGQGGSYNEQFF	TGTGCCAGCAGTTCCGGCCAGGGGGGGTCCTACAATGAGCAGTTCTTC
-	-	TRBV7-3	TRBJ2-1	CASSAQGAYNEQFF	TGTGCCAGCAGCGCCCAGGGCGCCTACAATGAGCAGTTCTTC
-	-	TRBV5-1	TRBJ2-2	CASSLQGSNTGELFF	TGCGCCAGCAGCTTACAGGGTTCGAACACCGGGGAGCTGTTTTTT
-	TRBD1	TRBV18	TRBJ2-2	CASSPRRQGAAGELFF	TGTGCCAGCTCACCACGTCGACAGGGGGCGGCCGGGGAGCTGTTTTTT
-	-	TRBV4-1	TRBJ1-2	CASSQEDRANYGYTF	TGCGCCAGCAGCCAAGAAGATCGGGCGAACTATGGCTACACCTTC
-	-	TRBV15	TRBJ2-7	CATSREWRARDEQYF	TGTGCCACCAGCAGAGAGTGGAGGGCGCGGGACGAGCAGTACTTC
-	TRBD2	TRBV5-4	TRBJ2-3	CASSSGTSGDTQYF	TGTGCCAGCAGCTCCGGGACTAGCGGAGATACGCAGTATTTT
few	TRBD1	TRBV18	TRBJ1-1	CASSATGIEAFF	TGTGCCAGCTCGGCGACAGGGATAGAAGCTTTCTTT
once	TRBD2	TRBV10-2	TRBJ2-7	CASSPTSGYEQYF	TGCGCCAGCAGCCCGACTAGCGGTTACGAGCAGTACTTC